These T cell receptor beta chains were read from a single sample in a study of identical twins. TCRdb recomputed calls from the 5' RACE reads with MiXCR, one row per CDR3 protein. The profile shows approximately 600,000 distinct CDR3 sequences, under 8.5% of them singletons. These data were also reused for a study on yellow fever vaccine responses in identical twins.

Sequenced: PBMCs. Receptors were obtained from a woman between 18 and 30 years old in good health. CDR3s include the opening cysteine and the closing phenylalanine or tryptophan. The order of the fields is clone size, V gene, J gene, CDR3 protein. Where a row states a size, it is once, few, many or the class of an expanded clone; other rows omit it.

many	TRBV20-1	TRBJ2-7	CSAPGLAGEGSYEQYF
many	TRBV20-1	TRBJ2-1	CSATSSGGTNEQFF
NA	TRBV3-1	TRBJ2-1	CASGNSGSPYNEQFF
many	TRBV20-1	TRBJ2-2	CRIRENTGELFF
many	TRBV5-1	TRBJ1-2	CASSLKDSNYGYTF
NA	TRBV20-1	TRBJ2-1	CCANRGTSGIRDEQFF
few	TRBV7-6	TRBJ2-5	CASSLYSGQYQETQYF
many	TRBV20-1	TRBJ2-7	CSAGTSGAYEQYF
many	TRBV5-1	TRBJ2-5	CASSAGIQETQYF
few	TRBV9	TRBJ2-7	CASSVEARSHPGGEQYF
few	TRBV29-1	TRBJ1-1	CSVGPGGAMNTEAFF
many	TRBV18	TRBJ2-7	CASSPSTGYEQYF
NA	TRBV20-1	TRBJ2-2	CSARERQGIFTGELFF
NA	TRBV27	TRBJ1-1	CASGLTEAFF
many	TRBV5-1	TRBJ2-3	CASSFDEGGGVTQYF
many	TRBV15	TRBJ1-6	CATSRDRSGTRNSPLHF
many	TRBV29-1	TRBJ1-2	CSVGVQGFDGYTF
many	TRBV7-9	TRBJ2-2	CASSLRGPNTGELFF
NA	TRBV5-1	TRBJ2-1	CASSLWREGIDEQFF
few	TRBV4-1	TRBJ1-1	CASSQDWGIEAFF
NA	TRBV2	TRBJ2-3	CASSWGGSTDTQYF
few	TRBV13	TRBJ1-2	CASRKGWSGYTF
NA	TRBV12-3/TRBV12-4	TRBJ2-1	CASSLRGPHNEQFF
NA	TRBV7-6	TRBJ2-1	CASSFGTRYNEQFF
many	TRBV25-1	TRBJ2-1	CASSERAGSSYNEQFF
many	TRBV29-1	TRBJ2-1	CSVHTLAGEVNEQFF
many	TRBV20-1	TRBJ2-2	CSASGRGTGELFF
NA	TRBV5-1	TRBJ2-3	CASSLAPTGGDTQYF
many	TRBV5-1	TRBJ1-1	CASSLEFVGFRKGDTEAFF